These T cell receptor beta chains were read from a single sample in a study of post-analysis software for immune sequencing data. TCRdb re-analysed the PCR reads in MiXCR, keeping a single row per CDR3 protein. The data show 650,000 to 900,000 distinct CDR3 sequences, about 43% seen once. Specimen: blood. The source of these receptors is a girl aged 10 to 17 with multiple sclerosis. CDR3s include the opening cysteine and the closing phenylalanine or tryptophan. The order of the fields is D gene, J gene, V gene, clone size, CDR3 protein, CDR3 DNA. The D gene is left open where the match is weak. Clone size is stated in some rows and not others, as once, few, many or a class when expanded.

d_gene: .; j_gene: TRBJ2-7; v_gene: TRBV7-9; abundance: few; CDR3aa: CASSLATGVGEQYF; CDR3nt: TGTGCCAGCAGCTTAGCGACCGGGGTCGGGGAGCAGTACTTC
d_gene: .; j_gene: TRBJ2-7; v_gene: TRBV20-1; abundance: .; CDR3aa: CSAREGEREQYF; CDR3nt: TGCAGTGCTAGAGAGGGGGAGCGGGAGCAGTACTTC
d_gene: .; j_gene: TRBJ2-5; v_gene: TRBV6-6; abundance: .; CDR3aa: CASSMTRETQYF; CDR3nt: TGTGCCAGCAGTATGACCCGAGAGACCCAGTACTTC
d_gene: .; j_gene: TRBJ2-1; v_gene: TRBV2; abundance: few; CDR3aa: CASSGGNYNEQFF; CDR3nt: TGTGCCAGCAGTGGCGGAAACTACAATGAGCAGTTCTTC
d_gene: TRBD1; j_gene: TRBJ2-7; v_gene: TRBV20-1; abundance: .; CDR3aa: CSARDTGTGFNEQYF; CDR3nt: TGCAGTGCTAGAGACACCGGGACAGGGTTCAACGAGCAGTACTTC
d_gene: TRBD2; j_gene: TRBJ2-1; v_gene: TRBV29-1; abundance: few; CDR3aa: CSVDGTSGRARNNEQFF; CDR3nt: TGCAGCGTTGACGGGACTAGCGGGAGGGCGAGGAACAATGAGCAGTTCTTC
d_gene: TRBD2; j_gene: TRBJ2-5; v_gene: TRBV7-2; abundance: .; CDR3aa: CASSPQVSGKGETQYF; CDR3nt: TGTGCCAGCAGCCCACAGGTTAGCGGGAAAGGAGAGACCCAGTACTTC
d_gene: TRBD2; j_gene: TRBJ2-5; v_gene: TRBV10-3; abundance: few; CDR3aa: CAIKGVAGGPETQYF; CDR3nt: TGTGCCATCAAAGGGGTAGCGGGAGGGCCGGAGACCCAGTACTTC
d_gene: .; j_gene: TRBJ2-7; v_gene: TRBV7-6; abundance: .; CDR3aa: CASSLTDSTYEQYF; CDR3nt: TGTGCCAGCAGCTTAACAGACAGCACCTACGAGCAGTACTTC
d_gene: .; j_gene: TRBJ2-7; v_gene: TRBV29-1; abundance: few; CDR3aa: CSVFRDVQYF; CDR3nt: TGCAGCGTGTTTAGGGACGTCCAGTACTTC
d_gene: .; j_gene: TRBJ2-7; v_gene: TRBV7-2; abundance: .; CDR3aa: CASSLGFWGGTGEQYF; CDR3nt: TGTGCCAGCAGCTTAGGGTTTTGGGGAGGTACGGGAGAGCAGTACTTC
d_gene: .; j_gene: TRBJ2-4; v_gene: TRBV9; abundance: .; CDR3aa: CASSTKGVAKNIQYF; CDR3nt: TGTGCCAGCAGCACCAAAGGGGTAGCCAAAAACATCCAGTACTTC
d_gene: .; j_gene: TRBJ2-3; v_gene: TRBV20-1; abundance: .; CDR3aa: CSARDLARGTDTQYF; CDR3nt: TGCAGTGCTAGAGATTTGGCCCGCGGCACAGATACGCAGTATTTT
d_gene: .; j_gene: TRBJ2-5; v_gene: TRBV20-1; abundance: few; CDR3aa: CSARIGEEQETQYF; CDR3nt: TGCAGTGCTAGAATAGGGGAAGAGCAAGAGACCCAGTACTTC
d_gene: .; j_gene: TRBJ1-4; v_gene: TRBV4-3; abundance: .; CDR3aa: CASSQGTPGNANEKLFF; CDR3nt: TGCGCCAGCAGCCAGGGGACCCCCGGGAATGCTAATGAAAAACTGTTTTTT
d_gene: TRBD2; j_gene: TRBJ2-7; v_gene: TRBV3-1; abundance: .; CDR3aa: CASSPAHAGTTRYEQYF; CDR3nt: TGTGCCAGCAGCCCCGCCCACGCGGGGACTACCCGCTACGAGCAGTACTTC
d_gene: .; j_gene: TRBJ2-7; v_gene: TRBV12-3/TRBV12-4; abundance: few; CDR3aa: CASSFNDRYEQYF; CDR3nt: TGTGCCAGCAGTTTTAACGACCGCTACGAGCAGTACTTC
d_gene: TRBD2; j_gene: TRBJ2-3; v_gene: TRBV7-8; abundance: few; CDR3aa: CASSVRGDDTDTQYF; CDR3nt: TGTGCCAGCAGCGTCCGGGGGGACGACACAGATACGCAGTATTTT
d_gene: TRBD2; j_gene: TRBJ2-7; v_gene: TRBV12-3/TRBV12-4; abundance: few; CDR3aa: CASSTGLAADEQYF; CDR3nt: TGTGCCAGCAGTACAGGACTAGCCGCCGACGAGCAGTACTTC
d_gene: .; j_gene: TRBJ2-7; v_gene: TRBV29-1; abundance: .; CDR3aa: CSVEGGSAYEQYF; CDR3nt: TGCAGCGTTGAAGGGGGGAGTGCGTACGAGCAGTACTTC
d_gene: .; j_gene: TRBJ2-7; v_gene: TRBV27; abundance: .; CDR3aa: CASSRMGGYEQYF; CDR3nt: TGTGCCAGCTCAAGGATGGGGGGCTACGAGCAGTACTTC
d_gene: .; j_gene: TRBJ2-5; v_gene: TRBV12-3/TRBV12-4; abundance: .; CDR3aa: CASSLGTHETQYF; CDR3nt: TGTGCCAGCAGTTTAGGGACCCACGAGACCCAGTACTTC
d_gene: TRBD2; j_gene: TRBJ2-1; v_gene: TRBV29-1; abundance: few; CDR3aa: CSVEGLAGGDEQFF; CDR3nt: TGCAGCGTTGAAGGACTAGCGGGAGGGGATGAGCAGTTCTTC
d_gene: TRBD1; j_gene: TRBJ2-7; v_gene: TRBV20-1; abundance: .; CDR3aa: CSARDLGTAEYEQYF; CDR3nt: TGCAGTGCTAGAGATCTCGGGACAGCCGAATACGAGCAGTACTTC
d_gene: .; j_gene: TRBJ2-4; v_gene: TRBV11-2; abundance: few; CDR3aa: CASSSDMGAKNIQYF; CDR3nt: TGTGCCAGCAGCTCTGACATGGGCGCCAAAAACATTCAGTACTTC
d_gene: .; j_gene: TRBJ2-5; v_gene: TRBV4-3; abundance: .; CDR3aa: CVSSQDYTGFQETQYF; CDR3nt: TGCGTCAGCAGCCAAGATTACACGGGGTTCCAAGAGACCCAGTACTTC
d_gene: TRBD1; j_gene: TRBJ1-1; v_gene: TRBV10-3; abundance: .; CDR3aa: CAISDPGQGRTEAFF; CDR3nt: TGTGCCATCAGTGACCCGGGACAGGGGAGAACTGAAGCTTTCTTT
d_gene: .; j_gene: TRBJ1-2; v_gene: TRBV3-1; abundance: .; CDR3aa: CASSQDDGTYGYTF; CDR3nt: TGTGCCAGCAGCCAAGACGACGGGACCTATGGCTACACCTTC
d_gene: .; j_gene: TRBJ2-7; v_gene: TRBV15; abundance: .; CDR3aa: CATSSGPNPYEQYF; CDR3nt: TGTGCCACCAGCAGCGGACCGAATCCCTACGAGCAGTACTTC
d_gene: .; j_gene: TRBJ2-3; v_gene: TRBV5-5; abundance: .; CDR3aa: CASSPWRAQADTQYF; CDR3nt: TGTGCCAGCAGCCCCTGGAGGGCCCAGGCAGATACGCAGTATTTT
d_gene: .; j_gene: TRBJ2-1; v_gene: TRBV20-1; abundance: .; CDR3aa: CSAASGTYNEQFF; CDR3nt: TGCAGTGCTGCCAGTGGGACCTACAATGAGCAGTTCTTC
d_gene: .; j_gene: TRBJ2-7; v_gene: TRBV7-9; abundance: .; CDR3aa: CASSSATGRRFGYEQYF; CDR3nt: TGTGCCAGCAGCTCAGCCACAGGGAGACGGTTTGGTTACGAGCAGTACTTC
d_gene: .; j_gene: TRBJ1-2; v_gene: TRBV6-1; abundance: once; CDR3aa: CASSETLRGDVYGYTF; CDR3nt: TGTGCCAGCAGTGAAACCCTAAGGGGCGACGTCTATGGCTACACCTTC
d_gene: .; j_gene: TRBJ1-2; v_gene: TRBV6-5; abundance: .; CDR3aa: CASSTEGYYGYTF; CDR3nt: TGTGCCAGCAGTACCGAGGGTTACTATGGCTACACCTTC
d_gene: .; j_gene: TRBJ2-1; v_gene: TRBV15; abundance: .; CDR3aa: CATSRDRQFGNEQFF; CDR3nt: TGTGCCACCAGCAGAGATCGGCAGTTTGGGAATGAGCAGTTCTTC
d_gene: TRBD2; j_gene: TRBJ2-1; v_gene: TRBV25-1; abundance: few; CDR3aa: CASSEYKAGASYNEQFF; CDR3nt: TGTGCCAGCAGTGAATATAAGGCGGGAGCTTCCTACAATGAGCAGTTCTTC
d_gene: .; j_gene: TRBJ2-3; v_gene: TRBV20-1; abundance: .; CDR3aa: CSAAEAATDTQYF; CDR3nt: TGCAGTGCGGCGGAGGCGGCCACAGATACGCAGTATTTT
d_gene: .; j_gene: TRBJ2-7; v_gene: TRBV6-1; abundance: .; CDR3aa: CASSDAWNTGSYEQYF; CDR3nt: TGTGCCAGCAGTGACGCCTGGAACACAGGCTCCTACGAGCAGTACTTC
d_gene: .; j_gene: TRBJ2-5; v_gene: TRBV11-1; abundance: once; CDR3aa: CASSLRVWDEQYF; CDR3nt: TGTGCCAGCAGCTTAAGGGTTTGGGATGAGCAGTACTTC
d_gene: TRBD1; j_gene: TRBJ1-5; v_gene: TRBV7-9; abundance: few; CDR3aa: CASSTDRDSNQPQHF; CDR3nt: TGTGCCAGCAGCACAGACAGGGATAGCAATCAGCCCCAGCATTTT
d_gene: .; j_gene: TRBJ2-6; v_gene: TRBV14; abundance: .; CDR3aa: CASSQDSGRASGANVLTF; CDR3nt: TGTGCCAGCAGCCAAGATTCGGGCAGGGCCTCTGGGGCCAACGTCCTGACTTTC
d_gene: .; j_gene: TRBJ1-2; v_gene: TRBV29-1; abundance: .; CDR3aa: CSVETDSKTSKVHGGYTF; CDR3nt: TGCAGCGTTGAAACCGACAGCAAAACCTCCAAGGTACATGGTGGCTACACCTTC
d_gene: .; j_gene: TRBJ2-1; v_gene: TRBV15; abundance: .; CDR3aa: CATSRDPARSSYNEQFF; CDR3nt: TGTGCCACCAGCAGAGATCCGGCGCGGAGCTCCTACAATGAGCAGTTCTTC
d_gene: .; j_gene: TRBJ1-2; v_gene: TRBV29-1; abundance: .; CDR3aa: CSVEDRERTGGYTF; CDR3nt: TGCAGCGTTGAAGATCGAGAAAGGACGGGTGGCTACACCTTC
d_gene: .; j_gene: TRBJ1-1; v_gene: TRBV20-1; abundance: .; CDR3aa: CSARYRLGAGFTEAFF; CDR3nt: TGCAGTGCTAGATACCGTTTGGGAGCGGGGTTCACTGAAGCTTTCTTT
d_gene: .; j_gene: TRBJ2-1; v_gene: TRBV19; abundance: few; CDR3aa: CASGKASIHNEQFF; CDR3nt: TGTGCCAGTGGTAAGGCTTCAATCCACAATGAGCAGTTCTTC
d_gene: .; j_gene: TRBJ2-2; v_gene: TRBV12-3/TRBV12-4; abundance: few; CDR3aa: CASSPEEITGELFF; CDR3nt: TGTGCCAGCAGCCCGGAGGAAATAACCGGGGAGCTGTTTTTT
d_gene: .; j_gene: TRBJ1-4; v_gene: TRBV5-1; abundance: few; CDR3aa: CASSLRGSDEKLFF; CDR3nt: TGCGCCAGCAGCCTACGTGGGAGCGATGAAAAACTGTTTTTT
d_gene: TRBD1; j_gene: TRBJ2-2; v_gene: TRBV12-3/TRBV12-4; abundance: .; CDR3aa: CASRGTGGPSTGELFF; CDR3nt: TGTGCCAGCAGGGGAACAGGGGGGCCTTCCACCGGGGAGCTGTTTTTT
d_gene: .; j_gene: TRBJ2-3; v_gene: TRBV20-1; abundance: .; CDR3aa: CSAPRSGWYTDTQYF; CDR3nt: TGCAGTGCCCCCAGGTCTGGATGGTACACAGATACGCAGTATTTT
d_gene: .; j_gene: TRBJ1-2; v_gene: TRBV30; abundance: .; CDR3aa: CAWSRDLYGYTF; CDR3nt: TGTGCCTGGAGTCGGGATCTCTATGGCTACACCTTC
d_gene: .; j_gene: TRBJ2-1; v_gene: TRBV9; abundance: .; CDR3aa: CASSVAELSGEQFF; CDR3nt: TGTGCCAGCAGCGTAGCTGAACTGAGCGGTGAGCAGTTCTTC
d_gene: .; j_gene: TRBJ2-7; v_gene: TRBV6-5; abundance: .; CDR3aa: CASSSPYYEQYF; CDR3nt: TGTGCCAGCAGTTCGCCCTACTACGAGCAGTACTTC
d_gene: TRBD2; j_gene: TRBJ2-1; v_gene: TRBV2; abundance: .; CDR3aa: CASSVGLGDNEQFF; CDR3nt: TGTGCCAGCAGTGTGGGACTAGGGGACAATGAGCAGTTCTTC
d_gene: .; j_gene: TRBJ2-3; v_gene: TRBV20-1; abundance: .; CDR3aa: CSAGLIPDTQYF; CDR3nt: TGCAGTGCTGGACTGATCCCAGATACGCAGTATTTT